This is a list of T cell receptor beta chains from one sample in a study of identical twins. Each CDR3 protein gets one entry after TCRdb re-called the 5' RACE reads with MiXCR. The table has around 1.7 million distinct CDR3 sequences, about 30% seen once. Source material: cord blood. These receptors all come from a newborn girl in good health. The CDR3 runs from the conserved cysteine through the conserved F or W. D genes are given only for firm matches.

CDR3: CASSQGVARSYNEQFF
V: TRBV4-1
D: NA
length: 16

CDR3: CASKQFQRENYNEQFF
V: TRBV2
D: TRBD2
length: 16

CDR3: CASRPPTGGSYNEQYF
V: TRBV2
D: TRBD1
length: 16

CDR3: CASSRIDRYTEAFF
V: TRBV5-4
D: NA
length: 14

CDR3: CASSLWTRADTQYF
V: TRBV12-3/TRBV12-4
D: NA
length: 14

CDR3: CASSLVISQETQYF
V: TRBV7-2
D: NA
length: 14

CDR3: CASSGGGGKRKDEQYF
V: TRBV2
D: NA
length: 16

CDR3: CSAAGLAGHYSSYEQYF
V: TRBV20-1
D: TRBD2
length: 17

CDR3: CASTVGQGTDTQYF
V: TRBV9
D: TRBD1
length: 14

CDR3: CSAADRGLANYGYTF
V: TRBV29-1
D: TRBD1
length: 15

CDR3: CASSWRTGTSHEQYF
V: TRBV12-3/TRBV12-4
D: TRBD1
length: 15

CDR3: CASIILDRNYGYTF
V: TRBV6-1
D: TRBD1
length: 14

CDR3: CASSPHGKLPLHF
V: TRBV25-1
D: NA
length: 13

CDR3: CASSYSTSAGTDTQYF
V: TRBV6-5
D: NA
length: 16

CDR3: CASLREGLRATDTQYF
V: TRBV12-3/TRBV12-4
D: TRBD2
length: 16

CDR3: CASSGRGLGTEAFF
V: TRBV25-1
D: TRBD1
length: 14

CDR3: CASRPSGPPGEHEQYF
V: TRBV28
D: NA
length: 16

CDR3: CASSDPAGGIYNEQYF
V: TRBV10-1
D: TRBD2
length: 16

CDR3: CASSYLGQSTDTQYF
V: TRBV6-5
D: NA
length: 15

CDR3: CASSQGTSGGYEETQYF
V: TRBV3-1
D: TRBD2
length: 17

CDR3: CASSLDQGASGYTF
V: TRBV27
D: TRBD1
length: 14

CDR3: CSAREDRSSYEQYF
V: TRBV20-1
D: TRBD1
length: 14

CDR3: CASSYSLGSNQPQHF
V: TRBV6-5
D: NA
length: 15

CDR3: CASSLAMSNQPQHF
V: TRBV5-5
D: NA
length: 14

CDR3: CASSASGTGGATYNSPPHF
V: TRBV27
D: TRBD1
length: 19

CDR3: CASSFSDRGWTGELFF
V: TRBV28
D: TRBD1
length: 16

CDR3: CASNSAVYQPQHF
V: TRBV6-2/TRBV6-3
D: NA
length: 13

CDR3: CASSQPDRRNSPLHF
V: TRBV3-1
D: NA
length: 15

CDR3: CSGEGSYGYTF
V: TRBV20-1
D: NA
length: 11

CDR3: CASSEGAGGQDTQYF
V: TRBV3-1
D: TRBD2
length: 15

CDR3: CSASGGGGTEAFF
V: TRBV20-1
D: TRBD1
length: 13

CDR3: CASSYSKSSASGRISTDTQYF
V: TRBV6-2/TRBV6-3
D: TRBD2
length: 21

CDR3: CASRQGLYYEQYF
V: TRBV25-1
D: NA
length: 13

CDR3: CASSIGRRNQPQHF
V: TRBV19
D: NA
length: 14

CDR3: CASSLSLTPGSWEKLFF
V: TRBV28
D: NA
length: 17

CDR3: CSASKGKSNTGELFF
V: TRBV20-1
D: NA
length: 15

CDR3: CASSGGQGNYGYTF
V: TRBV5-1
D: TRBD1
length: 14

CDR3: CASSFSQGRNEQFF
V: TRBV27
D: NA
length: 14

CDR3: CASSSQGAEANVLTF
V: TRBV27
D: TRBD1
length: 15

CDR3: CASSLVKNPTSRGNEQFF
V: TRBV5-6
D: NA
length: 18

CDR3: CASSEPSRWHEQYF
V: TRBV2
D: NA
length: 14

CDR3: CASSPPFGGIETQYF
V: TRBV6-5
D: NA
length: 15

CDR3: CASSGGTVTYGYTF
V: TRBV5-1
D: TRBD1
length: 14

CDR3: CSASVVAGGGTDTQYF
V: TRBV20-1
D: TRBD2
length: 16

CDR3: CASSLRGLASQETQYF
V: TRBV10-2
D: NA
length: 16

CDR3: CASSLPGTATDTQYF
V: TRBV11-1
D: TRBD1
length: 15

CDR3: CSARDFGGGTYEQYF
V: TRBV20-1
D: NA
length: 15

CDR3: CASSTHRATLYNEQFF
V: TRBV27
D: NA
length: 16

CDR3: CSARGWDEDQPQHF
V: TRBV20-1
D: TRBD1
length: 14

CDR3: CSARVWGNEQYF
V: TRBV20-1
D: NA
length: 12

CDR3: CASSSRLRSGTNTNNEQFF
V: TRBV25-1
D: NA
length: 19

CDR3: CASNGLARTDTQYF
V: TRBV6-1
D: TRBD2
length: 14

CDR3: CASSGDSGDRGYTF
V: TRBV6-6
D: NA
length: 14